This TCR beta chain was documented in a study of blood T cell repertoires in COVID-19. Overall study context: Sites across the United States, Italy and Spain contributed samples from acute and convalescent COVID-19.

In the original processing: Estimation of nucleated cell counts relied on the amplification of reference gene primers. TCRdb keeps only in-frame clones here, not all; method: immunoSEQ multiplex PCR. V and J calls plus clone size are reproduced from that table; the DNA served to infer D and trimming. The sample lists about 190,000 clones; nearly 90% were seen once. There are 17 residues in the CDR3. From germline, CDR1 is SGHAT and CDR2 FQNNGV. With 3 bases clipped from V and 4 bases from J, the junction kept 8 bases outside the gene matches. The sample comprised peripheral blood. This clonotype was obtained from a man aged 50 to 59 with acute or convalescent COVID-19. The V and J genes are TRBV11-2 and TRBJ2-1, with TRBD1 matching over 11 bases. The CDR3 is CASSFIGGQGAYNEQFF. CDR3 coding DNA: TGTGCCAGCAGCTTTATCGGCGGACAGGGGGCATACAATGAGCAGTTCTTC.